The 2 T cell receptor beta chains listed next were all sequenced from one sample in a study of CXCR3-negative and CXCR3-positive naive CD8 T cells. The libraries of TRB cDNA were prepared using 5' RACE with UMI labels. TCRdb reprocessed the 5' RACE reads and stores each CDR3 protein as one record, lacking DNA. The table lists over 95,000 distinct CDR3 sequences, with around 0.38% in the top ten. No antigen has been assigned to these receptors. Study-wide results and caveats: Naive cells with CXCR3 showed TRB CDR3s that were more hydrophobic than those in CXCR3-negative naive cells.

Sequencing was done on a sample of naive CXCR3+ CD8+ T cells from blood. The subset: CD45RO-CCR7+CD27+CD95- naive CD8+ T cells expressing CXCR3 (TNR3+). Receptors originate from a human donor in good health. Some clones in this sample may be carry-over from other donors' samples.

The chain links TRBV15 to TRBJ2-3. This CDR3 has 13 residues. Germline assignment: CDR1 LNHNV and CDR2 YYDKDF (reference sequence). CDR3 amino acids: CATSRSTTDTQYF.

The chain recombines TRBV9 with TRBJ2-7; TCRdb outputs TRBD1, but without DNA this stays unchecked. This CDR3 is 16 amino acids long. The germline gives CDR1 SGDLS, CDR2 YYNGEE. This chain's CDR3 is CASSVEQGAMWYEQYF. The full variable domain, completed using reference TRBV9 and TRBJ2-7, is DSGVTQTPKHLITATGQRVTLRCSPRSGDLSVYWYQQSLDQGLQFLIQYYNGEERAKGNILERFSAQQFPDLHSELNLSSLELGDSALYFCASSVEQGAMWYEQYFGPGTRLTVT.